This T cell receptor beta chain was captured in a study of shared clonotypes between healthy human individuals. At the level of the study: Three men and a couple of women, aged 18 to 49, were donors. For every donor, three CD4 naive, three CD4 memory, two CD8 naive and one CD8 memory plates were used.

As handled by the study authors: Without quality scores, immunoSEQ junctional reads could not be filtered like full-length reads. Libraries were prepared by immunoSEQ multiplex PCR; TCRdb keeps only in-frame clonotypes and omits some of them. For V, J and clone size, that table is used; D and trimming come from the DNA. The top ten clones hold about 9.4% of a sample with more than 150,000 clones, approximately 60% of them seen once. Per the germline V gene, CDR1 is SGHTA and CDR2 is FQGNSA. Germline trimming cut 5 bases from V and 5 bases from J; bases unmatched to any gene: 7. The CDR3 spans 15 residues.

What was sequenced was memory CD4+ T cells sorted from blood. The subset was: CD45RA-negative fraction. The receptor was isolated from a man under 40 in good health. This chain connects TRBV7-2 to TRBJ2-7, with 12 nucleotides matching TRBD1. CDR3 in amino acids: CASSPGTGGRNEQYF. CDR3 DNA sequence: TGTGCCAGCAGCCCCGGGACAGGGGGCCGGAACGAGCAGTACTTC. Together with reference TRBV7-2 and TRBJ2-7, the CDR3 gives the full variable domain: GAGVSQSPSNKVTEKGKDVELRCDPISGHTALYWYRQSLGQGLEFLIYFQGNSAPDKSGLPSDRFSAERTGGSVSTLTIQRTQQEDSAVYLCASSPGTGGRNEQYFGPGTRLTVT.